One and the same sample provided the 26 T cell receptor beta chains below, sequenced in a study of CD8+ T cells in alopecia areata. Noted treatment: oral pan-JAK inhibitor, 5-10 mg twice daily. Reverse transcribed after extraction, RNA yielded cDNA as the sequencing template. Measured with immunoSEQ multiplex PCR; TCRdb has only the in-frame clones, and not every one. The sample yields around 100,000 clones, just over 85% seen once. Sequenced material: CD8+ T cells sorted from blood, taken at approximately week 30, from a patient treated with tofacitinib. Receptors originate from a human donor with alopecia areata.

This clone showed up just a few times. The chain is built from TRBV7-2 and TRBJ2-4, with no clear D. The V and J ends lost 7 bases and 0 bases respectively, with 13 bases between them. The CDR3 is 15 residues long. Per germline, CDR1 SGHTA and CDR2 FQGNSA. CDR3 sequence (DNA): TGTGCCAGCAATTTCATCCAGACAGCCAAAAACATTCAGTACTTC. This sequence encodes CASNFIQTAKNIQYF.

As to this clone: The same CDR3 can be traced to other DNA sequences in this sample. The rearrangement joins TRBV19 to TRBJ2-1; 9 bases fit TRBD1. Germline assignment: CDR1 LNHDA and CDR2 SQIVND (reference sequence). There are 13 residues in the CDR3. Trimming removed 4 bases from V and 9 bases from J; junction bases left unmatched: 4. The CDR3 DNA reads TGTGCCAGTAGTACAACAGGGGGCCGTGAGCAGTTCTTC. It codes for CASSTTGGREQFF.

The J gene is TRBJ2-2, the V gene TRBV9; TRBD1 might be the D (5 bases). Germline V lookup: CDR1 SGDLS, CDR2 YYNGEE. Trimming shortened V by 3 bases and J by 2 bases, and 14 bases separated the two germline ends. CDR3 size: 16 residues. The CDR3 region has the DNA TGTGCCAGCAGCGCCAACAGGAGAGAAAACACCGGGGAGCTGTTTTTT. It is translated as CASSANRRENTGELFF.

The rearrangement uses TRBV14 and TRBJ2-5, with TRBD2 matching over 8 bases. The CDR3 extends over 15 amino acids. Per germline, CDR1 SGHDN and CDR2 FVKESK. J gave up 0 bases and V 0 bases, and 0 bases lay outside the gene matches. The CDR3 here is CASSQETSDQETQYF. The CDR3 nucleotides are TGTGCCAGCAGCCAAGAGACTAGCGACCAAGAGACCCAGTACTTC.

In this sample, this clone turned up once. J is TRBJ2-3 and V is TRBV10-1; D is possibly TRBD1 or TRBD2 (6 bases each). The germline gives CDR1 WNHNN, CDR2 SYGVQD (reference sequence). Trimming pared 4 bases from V and 4 bases from J, leaving 12 bases between. The CDR3 totals 14 residues. The CDR3 here is CASSVGGPADTQYF. The DNA for the CDR3 is TGCGCCAGCAGTGTTGGGGGGCCGGCAGATACGCAGTATTTT.

The chain couples TRBV7-2 to TRBJ1-1, with D uncertain. Trimming removed 0 bases from V and 7 bases from J, with 9 bases in between. CDR1 is SGHTA, CDR2 FQGNSA, per germline. The CDR3 extends over 13 amino acids. CDR3 amino acids: CASSLAWLREAFF. CDR3 in DNA: TGTGCCAGCAGCTTAGCGTGGCTGCGTGAAGCTTTCTTT.

The chain employs TRBV6-5 and TRBJ2-3; D gene uncertain. Germline loops: CDR1 MNHEY, CDR2 SVGAGI. With 6 bases removed from V and 5 bases from J, the gap between germline ends came to 12 bases. CDR3 length equals 13 residues. This CDR3 reads CASSHVFGDTQYF. DNA of the CDR3: TGTGCCAGCAGCCATGTTTTCGGAGATACGCAGTATTTT.

Comments on this clone: The same CDR3 is also encoded by other DNA sequences in this sample. The rearrangement joins TRBV29-1 to TRBJ2-7, with D perhaps matching TRBD1 (6 bases). Germline V lookup: CDR1 SQVTM, CDR2 ANQGSEA. Between the trimmed V and J ends, which lost 2 bases and 0 bases, there was a span of 11 bases. The CDR3 has 14 amino acids. The CDR3 is CSVEKTGSSYEQYF. In nucleotides, the CDR3 is TGCAGCGTTGAAAAAACAGGGAGCTCCTACGAGCAGTACTTC.

On this clone itself: The sample contains more than one DNA sequence encoding this CDR3. V and J are TRBV29-1 and TRBJ2-1, with D tentatively TRBD2 (8 bases). CDR3 length: 15 residues. V was shortened by 5 bases and J by 2 bases, with 16 bases between the two germline ends. Looked up from germline, CDR1 is SQVTM and CDR2 is ANQGSEA. CDR3 in amino acids: CSVRSGGTAYNEQFF. CDR3 coding DNA: TGCAGCGTTAGGTCGGGGGGGACAGCCTACAATGAGCAGTTCTTC.

The J gene is TRBJ2-3, the V gene TRBV4-1; 8 bases line up with TRBD2. The CDR3 runs 17 residues. Germline CDR1 MGHRA, CDR2 YSYEKL. V shed 2 bases and J 0 bases; nucleotides not matched to a gene: 7. As DNA, the CDR3 is TGCGCCAGCAGCCAAATAGCGGGAAGCCTCAGCACAGATACGCAGTATTTT. Encoded protein: CASSQIAGSLSTDTQYF.

The chain employs TRBV19 and TRBJ2-7, with D tentatively TRBD2 (5 bases). CDR1 and CDR2 (germline): LNHDA, SQIVND (reference sequence). The V end was cut by 9 bases, the J end by 2 bases, with 11 bases between. The CDR3 is made up of 12 amino acids. For the CDR3, the DNA is TGTGCCAGCAGACTACTAGCCTACGAGCAGTACTTC. Protein sequence: CASRLLAYEQYF.

The chain uses TRBV11-2 and TRBJ2-7; D gene uncertain. V dropped 0 bases and J dropped 0 bases, with 12 bases sitting between them. The CDR3 extends over 16 amino acids. The germline gives CDR1 SGHAT, CDR2 FQNNGV. This CDR3 reads CASSLDGSMSSYEQYF. In DNA, the CDR3 is TGTGCCAGCAGCTTAGACGGCTCGATGAGCTCCTACGAGCAGTACTTC.

The V gene is TRBV4-1, the J gene TRBJ2-6; D perhaps matches TRBD2 (6 bases). Looked up from germline, CDR1 is MGHRA and CDR2 is YSYEKL. The CDR3 is 18 residues long. V was shortened by 0 bases and J by 1 base, with 13 bases between the two germline ends. The CDR3 spells CASSQEMTGGSGANVLTF. CDR3 coding DNA: TGCGCCAGCAGCCAAGAAATGACCGGAGGGTCTGGGGCCAACGTCCTGACTTTC.

V is TRBV6-5 and J is TRBJ2-1, with 11 bases identical to TRBD2. Germline lookup yields CDR1 MNHEY and CDR2 SVGAGI. Trimming removed 8 bases from V and 6 bases from J; junction bases left unmatched: 3. This CDR3 is 13 amino acids long. The CDR3 sequence: CASSLAGGNEQFF. CDR3 bases: TGTGCCAGCTCCCTAGCGGGGGGCAATGAGCAGTTCTTC.

This clone was seen only once. V usage is TRBV25-1 and J usage is TRBJ2-2; D not certain. The V gene's germline CDR1 is MGHDK and CDR2 SYGVNS. CDR3 length: 11 residues. V dropped 6 bases and J dropped 4 bases, with 3 bases sitting between them. This chain's CDR3 is CASRSTGELFF. The CDR3 nucleotides are TGTGCCAGCAGGTCCACCGGGGAGCTGTTTTTT. The variable domain in full, with the rest retrieved from reference TRBV25-1 and TRBJ2-2, is EADIYQTPRYLVIGTGKKITLECSQTMGHDKMYWYQQDPGMELHLIHYSYGVNSTEKGDLSSESTVSRIRTEHFPLTLESARPSHTSQYLCASRSTGELFFGEGSRLTVL.

DNA for the CDR3: TGTGCCAGTAGTCCCGGCCCCGCGGACGGGAATCAGCCCCAGCATTTT. Residues: CASSPGPADGNQPQHF. This chain uses TRBV19 with TRBJ1-5; no clear D. The germline CDR1 and CDR2 sequences are LNHDA and SQIVND (reference sequence). The V and J ends lost 5 bases and 4 bases respectively, with 18 bases between them. The CDR3 is made up of 16 amino acids.

The V call is TRBV6-5, the J call TRBJ1-2, with a possible D match to TRBD1 (5 bases). Germline-derived CDR1 and CDR2 are MNHEY and SVGAGI. V lost 2 bases, J lost 13 bases, and 20 bases lay in between. This CDR3 is built from 14 residues. The CDR3 region has the DNA TGTGCCAGCAGTTACGGTCCTTCGGGGGAATTGGGCACCTTC. Translated: CASSYGPSGELGTF.

The chain is built from TRBV6-6 and TRBJ2-5; no reliable D call. Germline lookup yields CDR1 MNHNY and CDR2 SVGAGI (reference sequence). There are 12 residues in the CDR3. The ends were cut back, 0 bases at V and 5 bases at J, with 4 bases in the middle. The CDR3 DNA follows: TGTGCCAGCAGTTACTCCCCGGAGACCCAGTACTTC. Amino acid sequence: CASSYSPETQYF.

This clone was detected a few times. CDR3 sequence reads: CASSLLSLGSVTGELFF. The CDR3 region has the DNA TGTGCCAGCAGTTTATTATCTCTAGGGAGTGTCACCGGGGAGCTGTTTTTT. The gene calls are TRBV27 and TRBJ2-2; a possible D gene is TRBD2 (5 bases). Trimming shortened V by 1 base and J by 4 bases, and 16 bases separated the two germline ends. The CDR3 is 17 residues long. Germline V gene lookup returns CDR1 MNHEY and CDR2 SMNVEV (reference sequence).

This clone appeared once. This chain links TRBV2 with TRBJ2-1; 14 bases match TRBD2. The CDR3 loop spans 20 amino acids. Germline V CDR1 and CDR2: SNHLY, FYNNEI. Trimming cost V 4 bases and J 0 bases; bases outside gene matches: 11. CDR3 sequence: CASSAPPGLAGAPSYNEQFF. In DNA, the CDR3 is TGTGCCAGCAGTGCCCCTCCGGGACTAGCGGGGGCACCCTCCTACAATGAGCAGTTCTTC.

The chain carries TRBV27 and TRBJ2-1, with TRBD2 matching 9 bases. The CDR3 length is 15 residues. Unmatched junction bases numbered 4, after V lost 3 bases and J lost 4 bases. Germline assignment: CDR1 MNHEY and CDR2 SMNVEV (reference sequence). CDR3 region: CASSLGLAGYNEQFF. CDR3 nucleotide sequence: TGTGCCAGCAGTTTGGGTCTAGCGGGGTACAATGAGCAGTTCTTC.

J is TRBJ1-3 and V is TRBV30; weak D call: TRBD1 (6 bases). The CDR3 is 14 amino acids. Germline values: CDR1 GTSNPN, CDR2 SVGIG (reference sequence). Trimming stripped 0 bases from V and 0 bases from J, with 6 bases between. In nucleotides, the CDR3 is TGTGCCTGGAGTGTAGGGGGCTCTGGAAACACCATATATTTT. This gives the protein CAWSVGGSGNTIYF. Full variable domain (outside the CDR3, taken from reference TRBV30 and TRBJ1-3): SQTIHQWPATLVQPVGSPLSLECTVEGTSNPNLYWYRQAAGRGLQLLFYSVGIGQISSEVPQNLSASRPQDRQFILSSKKLLLSDSGFYLCAWSVGGSGNTIYFGEGSWLTVV.

The J gene is TRBJ2-2, the V gene TRBV11-2, with TRBD1 matching over 7 bases. Germline assignment: CDR1 SGHAT and CDR2 FQNNGV. Germline trimming cut 4 bases from V and 2 bases from J; bases unmatched to any gene: 4. The CDR3 runs 15 residues. The CDR3: CASSSRDSNTGELFF. The CDR3 region has the DNA TGTGCCAGCAGCTCCCGGGACAGTAACACCGGGGAGCTGTTTTTT.

This chain connects TRBV9 to TRBJ2-1; D ambiguous. From germline, CDR1 is SGDLS and CDR2 YYNGEE. The CDR3 covers 16 residues. Trimming left V 5 bases short and J 1 base short, with 16 bases between. The CDR3 here is CASRDLRLASYNEQFF. In DNA, the CDR3 is TGTGCCAGCAGGGATCTCCGGTTGGCTTCCTACAATGAGCAGTTCTTC.

This chain connects TRBV9 to TRBJ2-7; unclear D gene. V was trimmed by 0 bases and J by 5 bases, leaving 12 bases between them. The CDR3 consists of 14 residues. Per the germline V gene, CDR1 is SGDLS and CDR2 is YYNGEE. The CDR3 spells CASSVGPSLDEQYF. The CDR3 DNA sequence: TGTGCCAGCAGCGTAGGCCCCTCCCTCGACGAGCAGTACTTC. Drawing the rest from reference TRBV9 and TRBJ2-7, the complete variable domain is DSGVTQTPKHLITATGQRVTLRCSPRSGDLSVYWYQQSLDQGLQFLIQYYNGEERAKGNILERFSAQQFPDLHSELNLSSLELGDSALYFCASSVGPSLDEQYFGPGTRLTVT.

V is TRBV27 and J is TRBJ2-3; the match to TRBD1 covers 7 bases. With 0 bases clipped from V and 9 bases from J, the junction kept 6 bases outside the gene matches. This CDR3 has 14 amino acids. From germline, CDR1 is MNHEY and CDR2 SMNVEV (reference sequence). The CDR3 coding sequence is TGTGCCAGCAGTTTATCCCAAAACAGGGGAACGCAGTATTTT. Translated: CASSLSQNRGTQYF.